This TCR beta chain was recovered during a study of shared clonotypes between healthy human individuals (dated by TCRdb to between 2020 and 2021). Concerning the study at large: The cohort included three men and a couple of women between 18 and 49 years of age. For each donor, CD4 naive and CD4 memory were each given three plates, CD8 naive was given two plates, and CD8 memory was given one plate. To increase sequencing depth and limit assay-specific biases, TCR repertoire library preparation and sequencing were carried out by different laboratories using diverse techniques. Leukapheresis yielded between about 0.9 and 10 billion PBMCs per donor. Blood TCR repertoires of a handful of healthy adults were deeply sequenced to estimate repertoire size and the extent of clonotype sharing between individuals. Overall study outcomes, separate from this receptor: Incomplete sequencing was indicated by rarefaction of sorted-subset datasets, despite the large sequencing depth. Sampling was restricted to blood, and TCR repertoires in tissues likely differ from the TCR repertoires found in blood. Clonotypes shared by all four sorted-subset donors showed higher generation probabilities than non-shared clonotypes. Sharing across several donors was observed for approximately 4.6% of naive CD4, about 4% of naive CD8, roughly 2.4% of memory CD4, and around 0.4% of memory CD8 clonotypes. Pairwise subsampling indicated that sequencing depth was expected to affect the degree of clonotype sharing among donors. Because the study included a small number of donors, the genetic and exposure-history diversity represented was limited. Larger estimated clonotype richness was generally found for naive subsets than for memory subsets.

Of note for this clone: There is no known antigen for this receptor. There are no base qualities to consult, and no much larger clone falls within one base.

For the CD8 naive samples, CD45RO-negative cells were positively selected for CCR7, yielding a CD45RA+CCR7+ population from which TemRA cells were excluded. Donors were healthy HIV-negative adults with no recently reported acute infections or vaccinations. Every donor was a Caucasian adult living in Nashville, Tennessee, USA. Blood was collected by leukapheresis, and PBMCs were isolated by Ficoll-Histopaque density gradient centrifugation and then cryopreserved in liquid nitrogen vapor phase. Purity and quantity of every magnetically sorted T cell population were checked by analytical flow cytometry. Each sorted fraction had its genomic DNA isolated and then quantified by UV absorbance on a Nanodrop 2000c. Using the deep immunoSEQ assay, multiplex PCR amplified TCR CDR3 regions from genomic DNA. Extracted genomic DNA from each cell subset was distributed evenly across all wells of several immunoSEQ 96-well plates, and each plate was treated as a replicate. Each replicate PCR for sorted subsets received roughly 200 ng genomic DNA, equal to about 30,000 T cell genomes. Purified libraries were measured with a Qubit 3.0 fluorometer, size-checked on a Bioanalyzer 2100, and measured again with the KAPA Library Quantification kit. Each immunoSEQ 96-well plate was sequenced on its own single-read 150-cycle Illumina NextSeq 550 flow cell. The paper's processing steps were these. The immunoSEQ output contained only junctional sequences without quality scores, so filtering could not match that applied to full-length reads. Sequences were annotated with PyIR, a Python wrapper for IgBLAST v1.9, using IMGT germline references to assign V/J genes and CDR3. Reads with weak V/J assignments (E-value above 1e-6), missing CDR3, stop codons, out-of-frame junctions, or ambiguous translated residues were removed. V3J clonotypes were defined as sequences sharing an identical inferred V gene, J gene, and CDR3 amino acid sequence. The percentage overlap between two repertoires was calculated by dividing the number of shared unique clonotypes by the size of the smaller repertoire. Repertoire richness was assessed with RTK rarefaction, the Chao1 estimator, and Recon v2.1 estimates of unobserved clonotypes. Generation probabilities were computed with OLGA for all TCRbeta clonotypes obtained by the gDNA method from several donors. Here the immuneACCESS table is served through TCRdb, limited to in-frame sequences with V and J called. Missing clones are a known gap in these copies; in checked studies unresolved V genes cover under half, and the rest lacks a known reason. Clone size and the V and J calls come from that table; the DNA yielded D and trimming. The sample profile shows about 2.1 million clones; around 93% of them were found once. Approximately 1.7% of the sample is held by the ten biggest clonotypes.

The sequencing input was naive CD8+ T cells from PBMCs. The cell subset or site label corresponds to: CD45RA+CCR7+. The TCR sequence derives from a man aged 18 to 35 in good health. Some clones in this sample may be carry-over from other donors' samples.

The nucleotide sequence reads as follows: TGCGCCAGCAGCATACCGGGACGGAGCTACGAGCAGTACTTC. Translation gives CASSIPGRSYEQYF. The rearranged segments are TRBV5-1 and TRBJ2-7; the D gene assignment is perhaps TRBD1 or TRBD2, with each matching 5 bases. The CDR3 goes from the cysteine to the phenylalanine over 14 residues. Just the 42-base CDR3 DNA is kept, in frame starting at base 1. The V and J ends are trimmed by 4 bases and 3 bases, leaving 14 bases between them. The germline V gene provides CDR1 SGHRS and CDR2 YFSETQ.